Listed below are T cell receptor beta chains from one sample, sequenced in a study of CD8+CD57+ T cells in acquired aplastic anemia. TCRdb called the reads again in MiXCR, with one record for every CDR3 protein. This table has 200,000 or so distinct CDR3 sequences, over 60% appearing once. The specimen was sorted CD4+, CD8+, or CD8+CD57+ T cells (not recorded which) from PBMCs. The source is a human donor with severe aplastic anemia or a healthy control (not recorded which). Each CDR3 is given with its conserved first and last residue.

j_call	v_call	cdr3_aa
TRBJ1-6	TRBV12-3/TRBV12-4	CASSYGESPLHF
TRBJ2-3	TRBV6-5	CASSYRRSTDTQYF
TRBJ2-3	TRBV24-1	CATSDPTAGAVDTQYF
TRBJ1-5	TRBV10-3	CAISLQGGNQPQHF
TRBJ1-2	TRBV20-1	CSADLRVRGYGYTF
TRBJ2-2	TRBV7-9	CASKRTQGNTGELFF
TRBJ1-3	TRBV29-1	CSVDPSRNSGNTIYF
TRBJ2-4	TRBV12-3/TRBV12-4	CASSPGTDNIQYF
TRBJ1-1	TRBV19	CASSTGQYMNTEAFF
TRBJ1-5	TRBV19	CASSIASRGENQPQHF
TRBJ2-2	TRBV19	CASSIEANPGELFF
TRBJ1-2	TRBV7-8	CASTKERGDLYGYTF
TRBJ1-3	TRBV7-8	CASSLYRAVSDGNTIYF
TRBJ2-7	TRBV15	CATSSRQGANEQYF
TRBJ1-2	TRBV7-4	CASSLSADRTYGYTF
TRBJ1-6	TRBV2	CASSDKTDNNSPLHF
TRBJ1-1	TRBV20-1	CSAYFRAMNTEAFF
TRBJ1-1	TRBV4-1	CASSRDRGNTEAFF
TRBJ2-3	TRBV7-7	CASGGTLTDTQYF
TRBJ2-2	TRBV10-3	CAISESANTGELFF
TRBJ2-3	TRBV10-3	CAISSWSSGGIDTQYF
TRBJ1-4	TRBV7-7	CASSLTGSPNEKLFF